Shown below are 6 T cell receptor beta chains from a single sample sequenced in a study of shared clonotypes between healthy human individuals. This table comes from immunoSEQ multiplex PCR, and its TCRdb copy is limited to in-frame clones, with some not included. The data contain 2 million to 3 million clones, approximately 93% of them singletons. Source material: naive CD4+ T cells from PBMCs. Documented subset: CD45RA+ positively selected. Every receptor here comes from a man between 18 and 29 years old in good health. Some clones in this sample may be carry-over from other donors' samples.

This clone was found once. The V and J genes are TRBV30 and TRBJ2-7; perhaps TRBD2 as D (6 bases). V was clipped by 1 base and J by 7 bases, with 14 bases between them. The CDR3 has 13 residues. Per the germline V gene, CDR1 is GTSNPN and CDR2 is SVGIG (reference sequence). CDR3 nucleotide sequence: TGTGCCTGGAGTGACGGAGGGCCGGGGGAGCAGTACTTC. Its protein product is CAWSDGGPGEQYF.

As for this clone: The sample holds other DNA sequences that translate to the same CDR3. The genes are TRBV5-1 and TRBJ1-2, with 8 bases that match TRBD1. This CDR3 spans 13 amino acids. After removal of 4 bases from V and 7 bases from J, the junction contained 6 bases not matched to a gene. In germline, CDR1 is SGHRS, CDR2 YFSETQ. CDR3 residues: CASSPDRVGGYTF. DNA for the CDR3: TGCGCCAGCAGCCCGGACAGGGTAGGTGGCTACACCTTC.

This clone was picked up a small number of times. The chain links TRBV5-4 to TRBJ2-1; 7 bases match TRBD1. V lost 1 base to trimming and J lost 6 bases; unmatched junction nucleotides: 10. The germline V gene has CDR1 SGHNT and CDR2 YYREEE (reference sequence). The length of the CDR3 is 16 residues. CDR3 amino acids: CASSLYVGQGVNEQFF. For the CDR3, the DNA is TGTGCCAGCAGCTTGTACGTAGGGCAGGGGGTCAATGAGCAGTTCTTC.

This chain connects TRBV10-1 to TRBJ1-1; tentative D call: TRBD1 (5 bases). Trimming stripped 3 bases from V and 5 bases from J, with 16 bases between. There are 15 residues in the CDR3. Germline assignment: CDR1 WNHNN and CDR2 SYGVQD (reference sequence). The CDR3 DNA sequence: TGCGCCAGCAGTGATACCTTTGGGGGGGGAACTGAAGCTTTCTTT. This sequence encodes CASSDTFGGGTEAFF.

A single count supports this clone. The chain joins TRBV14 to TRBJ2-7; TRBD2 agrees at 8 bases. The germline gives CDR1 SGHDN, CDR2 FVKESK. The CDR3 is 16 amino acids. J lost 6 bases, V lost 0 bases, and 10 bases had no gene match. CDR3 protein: CASSQDRNGAGGEQYF. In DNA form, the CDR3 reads TGTGCCAGCAGCCAAGATCGGAATGGGGCGGGGGGCGAGCAGTACTTC.

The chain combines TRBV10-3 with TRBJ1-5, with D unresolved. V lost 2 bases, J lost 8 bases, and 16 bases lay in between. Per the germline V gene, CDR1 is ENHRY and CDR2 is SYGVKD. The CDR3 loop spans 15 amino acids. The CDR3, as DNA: TGTGCCATCAGTGAGAGTCTAGGGTCTGGGAAGCCCCAGCATTTT. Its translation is CAISESLGSGKPQHF.